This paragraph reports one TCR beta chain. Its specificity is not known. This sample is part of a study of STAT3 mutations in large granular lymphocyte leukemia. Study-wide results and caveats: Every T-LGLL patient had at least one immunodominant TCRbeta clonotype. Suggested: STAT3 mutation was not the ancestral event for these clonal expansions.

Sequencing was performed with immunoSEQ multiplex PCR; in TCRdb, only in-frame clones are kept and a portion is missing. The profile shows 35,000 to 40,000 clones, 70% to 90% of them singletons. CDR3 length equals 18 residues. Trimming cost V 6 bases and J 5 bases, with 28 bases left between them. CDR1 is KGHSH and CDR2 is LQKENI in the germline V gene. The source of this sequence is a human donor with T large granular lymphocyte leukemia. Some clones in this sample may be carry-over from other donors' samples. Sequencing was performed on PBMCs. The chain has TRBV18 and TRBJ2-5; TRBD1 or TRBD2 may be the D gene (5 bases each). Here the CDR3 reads CASSKFTVGQGERETQYF. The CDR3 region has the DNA TGTGCCAGCTCGAAGTTCACAGTCGGTCAGGGAGAGAGGGAGACCCAGTACTTC.